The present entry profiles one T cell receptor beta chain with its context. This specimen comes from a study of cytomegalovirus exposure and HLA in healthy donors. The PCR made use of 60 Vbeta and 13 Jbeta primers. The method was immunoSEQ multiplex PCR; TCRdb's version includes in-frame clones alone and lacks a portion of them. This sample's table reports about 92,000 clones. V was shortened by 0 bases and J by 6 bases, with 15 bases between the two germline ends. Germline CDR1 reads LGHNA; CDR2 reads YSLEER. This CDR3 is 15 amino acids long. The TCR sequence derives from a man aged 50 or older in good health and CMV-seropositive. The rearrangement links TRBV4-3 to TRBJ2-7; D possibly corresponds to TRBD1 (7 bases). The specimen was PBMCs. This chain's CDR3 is CASSQDRGRGAEQYF. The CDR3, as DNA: TGCGCCAGCAGCCAAGATAGAGGCAGGGGGGCCGAGCAGTACTTC.